One and the same sample provided the 27 T cell receptor beta chains below, sequenced in a study of blood T cells in healthy people across ages. Together with a sample-barcoded 5' primer, a J-beta primer mix was included in a second PCR lasting roughly 6 to 12 cycles. TCRdb reanalysed the 5' RACE reads using MiXCR and keeps one entry per CDR3 protein. The data contain fewer than 800,000 distinct CDR3 sequences, approximately 30% of them seen just once; the ten biggest clones take up 15%. Sequenced sample: blood. Receptors were obtained from a woman at least 80 years old in good health.

Many counts were recorded for this clonotype. The chain links TRBV5-5 to TRBJ1-1; D may be TRBD1 (6 bases). The V end lost 2 bases, the J end lost 7 bases, and 21 bases lay between the germline ends. Germline CDR1 reads SGHKS; CDR2 reads YYEKEE (reference sequence). The CDR3 consists of 16 residues. The CDR3 region has the DNA TGTGCCAGCAGCTTAATGGTTAACCCCCCAGGGGATGAAGCTTTCTTT. This encodes CASSLMVNPPGDEAFF. The full variable domain, in which reference TRBV5-5 and TRBJ1-1 provide the parts outside the CDR3, is DAGVTQSPTHLIKTRGQQVTLRCSPISGHKSVSWYQQVLGQGPQFIFQYYEKEERGRGNFPDRFSARQFPNYSSELNVNALLLGDSALYLCASSLMVNPPGDEAFFGQGTRLTVV.

This clonotype was found a few times. The chain employs TRBV3-1 and TRBJ2-2, with 7 bases that match TRBD2. Per the germline V gene, CDR1 is LGHDT and CDR2 is YNNKEL (reference sequence). The CDR3 sequence is 16 residues long. With V trimmed by 6 bases and J by 3 bases, 10 bases remained unmatched. The CDR3 nucleotides read TGTGCCAGCAGTGTACTAGGCGGGGGACACACCGGGGAGCTGTTTTTT. Amino acids: CASSVLGGGHTGELFF. The full variable domain, rest sourced from reference TRBV3-1 and TRBJ2-2, is DTAVSQTPKYLVTQMGNDKSIKCEQNLGHDTMYWYKQDSKKFLKIMFSYNNKELIINETVPNRFSPKSPDKAHLNLHINSLELGDSAVYFCASSVLGGGHTGELFFGEGSRLTVL.

This clonotype was seen a few times. The chain is built from TRBV5-1 and TRBJ1-1, with 7 bases matching TRBD1. CDR1 is SGHRS, CDR2 YFSETQ, per germline. The CDR3 consists of 16 residues. The ends lost 3 bases at V and 3 bases at J; junction bases unmatched: 11. In DNA form, the CDR3 reads TGCGCCAGCAGCTCCCCATGGAGGGGGCAAGACACTGAAGCTTTCTTT. Translation gives CASSSPWRGQDTEAFF.

In its sample, this clonotype was seen a few times. The rearrangement joins TRBV5-1 to TRBJ1-2, with 7 nucleotides matching TRBD1. V dropped 2 bases and J dropped 4; count of bases not matched to a gene: 8. Germline CDR1 SGHRS, CDR2 YFSETQ. CDR3 size: 15 residues. CDR3 sequence reads: CASSFLRDSSYGYTF. DNA of the CDR3: TGCGCCAGCAGCTTTCTCCGGGACAGCTCCTATGGCTACACCTTC.

The gene calls are TRBV20-1 and TRBJ1-1, with D perhaps TRBD1 (5 bases). The V and J ends lost 3 bases and 4 bases respectively, with 15 bases between them. Germline assignment: CDR1 DFQATT and CDR2 SNEGSKA (reference sequence). The length of the CDR3 is 14 residues. The CDR3 reads CSASPVGEATEAFF. The CDR3 DNA reads TGCAGTGCTAGTCCCGTAGGGGAGGCCACTGAAGCTTTCTTT.

Worth noting for this clonotype: Germline and junction disagree at one end, which may indicate a read error. The chain uses TRBV4-1 and TRBJ2-1, with D perhaps TRBD1 (7 bases). Germline V gives CDR1 MGHRA, CDR2 YSYEKL. The CDR3 has 16 residues. CDR3 loop: CAGSPPGGLGRNEQFF. DNA for the CDR3: TGCGCCGGCAGCCCCCCAGGGGGACTCGGAAGGAATGAGCAGTTCTTC.

The chain uses TRBV3-1 and TRBJ2-5; D uncertain. The germline V gene encodes CDR1 LGHDT and CDR2 YNNKEL (reference sequence). V lost 1 base, J lost 11 bases, and 20 bases lay in between. The CDR3 is made up of 15 amino acids. CDR3 protein: CASSQGRGAHNKQYF. For the CDR3, the DNA is TGTGCCAGCAGCCAAGGACGCGGAGCTCACAATAAGCAGTACTTC.

This clonotype has at least ten counts. The chain uses TRBV4-2 and TRBJ2-3, with TRBD2 identical over 10 bases. The CDR3 covers 18 residues. V lost 2 bases, J lost 0 bases, and 8 bases stayed unmatched. The V gene's germline CDR1 is LGHNA and CDR2 YNFKEQ. The CDR3 loop is CASSQLQASGGSTDTQYF. In DNA, the CDR3 is TGTGCCAGCAGCCAACTTCAGGCTAGCGGGGGTAGCACAGATACGCAGTATTTT.

On this clonotype: As the CDR3 is not closed by the conserved phenylalanine or tryptophan, this likely results from a read error. The limits of the CDR3 on the DNA are not certain, so only TCRdb's listed CDR3 is given. The V call is TRBV29-1, the J call TRBJ2-5; TRBD1, the table's D call, lacks a check against the DNA. Per the germline V gene, CDR1 is SQVTM and CDR2 is ANQGSEA. Inclusive of both ends, the CDR3 amounts to 18 amino acids. The CDR3 loop is CSVGLSPPAFLGGYTFGS.

CDR3 sequence: CSARAPNMGSRSYNEQFF. Here the CDR3 DNA reads TGCAGTGCTAGAGCCCCCAATATGGGATCGCGCTCCTACAATGAGCAGTTCTTC. V usage is TRBV20-1 and J usage is TRBJ2-1; D is ambiguous. This CDR3 has 18 amino acids. Germline CDR1 is DFQATT and CDR2 is SNEGSKA (reference sequence). V shed 1 base and J shed 0 bases, with 19 bases lying between them.

This chain joins TRBV25-1 and TRBJ1-2; the match to TRBD1 covers 8 bases. The V gene's germline CDR1 is MGHDK and CDR2 SYGVNS. The V gene end was trimmed by 10 bases and the J gene end by 9 bases; junction bases not matched to a gene: 7. The CDR3 loop spans 11 amino acids. The CDR3 DNA is TGTGCCACTGGACAGGGAAGGAGCTACACCTTC. The encoded protein is CATGQGRSYTF.

CDR3 in DNA: TGTGCCATCAGTGAGTCAGGGACAGGGGCCAAGTCACCCCTCCACTTT. Encoded protein: CAISESGTGAKSPLHF. This chain connects TRBV10-3 to TRBJ1-6; 10 nucleotides align to TRBD1. The J segment lost 10 bases and the V segment lost 0 bases, leaving 6 bases of the junction unmatched. CDR1 and CDR2 from the germline V gene are ENHRY and SYGVKD. This CDR3 region has 16 residues.

This clonotype was seen only a few times. The chain employs TRBV20-1 and TRBJ1-5, with TRBD1 matching 10 bases. Germline CDR1 DFQATT, CDR2 SNEGSKA (reference sequence). The length of the CDR3 is 15 residues. V dropped 5 bases and J dropped 5; count of bases not matched to a gene: 9. The CDR3 nucleotides are TGCAGTGCTCTTAACCGGGACAGGGGAGATCAGCCCCAGCATTTT. Protein product: CSALNRDRGDQPQHF.

This chain uses TRBV7-9 with TRBJ2-4; possibly TRBD1 for D (5 bases). The tail of the sequence fits TRBJ2-7 better, so the J call may be wrong. The length of the CDR3 is 13 residues. Per germline, CDR1 SEHNR and CDR2 FQNEAQ (reference sequence). CDR3 loop: CASRADGTGEQYF. The CDR3 DNA reads TGTGCCAGCAGAGCTGACGGAACAGGCGAGCAGTACTTC.

At least ten counts were recorded for this clonotype. The chain employs TRBV20-1 and TRBJ2-7; D might be TRBD2 (6 bases). The CDR3 runs 14 residues. Germline-derived CDR1 and CDR2 are DFQATT and SNEGSKA (reference sequence). V was shortened by 2 bases and J by 3 bases, with 14 bases between the two germline ends. In DNA form, the CDR3 reads TGCAGTGCTAGAAACGTCAGGGAGGTCTACGAGCAGTACTTC. Translated: CSARNVREVYEQYF.

This clonotype was found a few times. This may be a read error: a much more frequent sequence differs by one nucleotide. The chain recombines TRBV28 with TRBJ2-7; no clear D gene. Germline loops: CDR1 MDHEN, CDR2 SYDVKM. The length of the CDR3 is 14 residues. The CDR3 region has the DNA TGTGCCTGCAGTTCTTGGGGTGGCTCCTACGAGCAGTACTTC. Encoded protein: CACSSWGGSYEQYF.

A remark on this clonotype: Compared with germline, one end of the junction differs, possibly owing to a read error. The chain carries TRBV7-7 and TRBJ2-2; 8 bases agree with TRBD1. Germline CDR1 is SSHAT and CDR2 is FNYEAQ (reference sequence). The CDR3 is 15 residues long. CDR3 loop: CASSPDRGVTGELFF. In DNA, the CDR3 is TGTGCTAGCAGCCCAGACAGGGGAGTCACCGGGGAGCTGTTTTTT.

To note about this clonotype: A read error is possible here, since a much larger clone lies one base away. The rearrangement uses TRBV6-1 and TRBJ2-4; 7 bases are a match to TRBD1. The CDR3 extends over 17 amino acids. CDR1 is MNHNS and CDR2 is SASEGT in the germline V gene. Trimming removed 6 bases from V and 2 bases from J; junction bases left unmatched: 13. CDR3 loop: CASSPGTVIGTKNIQYF. The CDR3 DNA reads TGTGCCAGCAGCCCCGGGACAGTCATAGGAACCAAAAACATTCAGTACTTC.

The chain has TRBV20-1 and TRBJ1-1; D is uncertain. The CDR3 loop spans 11 amino acids. Trimming stripped 7 bases from V and 4 bases from J, with 10 bases between. Germline V gives CDR1 DFQATT, CDR2 SNEGSKA (reference sequence). The CDR3 DNA is TGCAGTGGGCAGTCATTCACTGAAGCTTTCTTT. It encodes CSGQSFTEAFF.

This clonotype was seen a single time. It may be a read error: a sequence one base away is much more abundant. The V and J genes are TRBV28 and TRBJ2-7; maybe TRBD1 (6 bases). V dropped 7 bases and J dropped 4 bases, with 17 bases sitting between them. In germline, CDR1 is MDHEN, CDR2 SYDVKM. This CDR3 spans 14 amino acids. The CDR3 is CASTSGDMRYEQYF. The CDR3 region has the DNA TGTGCCAGCACCTCAGGGGACATGAGGTACGAGCAGTACTTC.

Many counts were recorded for this clonotype. The gene calls are TRBV5-1 and TRBJ2-6, with 8 bases fitting TRBD1. Germline V gives CDR1 SGHRS, CDR2 YFSETQ. The CDR3 is 14 amino acids. J was trimmed by 2 bases and V by 6 bases; bases with no gene match: 1. The CDR3 region is CASKTGAGANVLTF. CDR3 DNA sequence: TGCGCCAGCAAGACAGGGGCTGGGGCCAACGTCCTGACTTTC.

The sample holds a few counts of this clonotype. The rearrangement joins TRBV7-2 to TRBJ1-5; 11 nucleotides line up with TRBD1. Unmatched junction bases numbered 7, after V lost 1 base and J lost 5 bases. The CDR3 is made up of 17 amino acids. Germline V gives CDR1 SGHTA, CDR2 FQGNSA. The CDR3 here is CASSLVRTGGAYQPQHF. The CDR3 DNA reads as TGTGCCAGCAGCTTAGTACGGACAGGGGGCGCGTATCAGCCCCAGCATTTT.

The chain carries TRBV5-6 and TRBJ1-4, with no clear D. V shed 2 bases and J shed 4 bases, with 9 bases lying between them. This CDR3 is 14 amino acids long. The germline CDR1 and CDR2 sequences are SGHDT and YYEEEE. Written as DNA, the CDR3 is TGTGCCAGCAGCTTCGGGATGGGTAATGAAAAACTGTTTTTT. Translating it yields CASSFGMGNEKLFF.

This clonotype was seen more than once but under ten times. The genes are TRBV4-3 and TRBJ2-2; a possible D gene is TRBD2 (5 bases). CDR3 length: 16 residues. V was pared by 4 bases and J by 3 bases, with 15 bases between. Germline V lookup: CDR1 LGHNA, CDR2 YSLEER. CDR3 nucleotide sequence: TGCGCCAGCAGCCCGTTAGCTTTGAGGGACACCGGGGAGCTGTTTTTT. Encoded protein: CASSPLALRDTGELFF.

This clonotype was observed at least ten times. This chain links TRBV20-1 with TRBJ2-1; 8 bases map to TRBD2. The J segment lost 0 bases and the V segment lost 6 bases, leaving 13 bases of the junction unmatched. Germline CDR1 reads DFQATT; CDR2 reads SNEGSKA (reference sequence). CDR3 length: 17 residues. For the CDR3, the DNA is TGCAGTGCGCATACCGGGGGGGCCCCGAGCTCCTACAATGAGCAGTTCTTC. It yields the protein CSAHTGGAPSSYNEQFF.

This chain links TRBV7-9 with TRBJ1-2; 7 bases match TRBD1. The CDR3 contains 15 residues. The V segment lost 0 bases and the J segment 6 bases; nucleotides outside the gene matches: 7. The germline V gene has CDR1 SEHNR and CDR2 FQNEAQ (reference sequence). The CDR3 DNA is TGTGCCAGCAGCTTAGCTTCAGGGGGTCTCCATGGCTACACCTTC. Translation gives CASSLASGGLHGYTF.

V gene TRBV11-1 combines with J gene TRBJ1-1; D is possibly TRBD1 (5 bases). Germline assignment: CDR1 SGHAT and CDR2 FQDESV (reference sequence). The CDR3 is 16 amino acids. V dropped 6 bases and J dropped 1 base, with 18 bases sitting between them. Here the CDR3 reads CASSPGRPHGNTEAFF. The CDR3 DNA reads as TGTGCCAGCAGTCCGGGACGCCCACACGGGAACACTGAAGCTTTCTTT.